This TCR beta chain was profiled in a study of cytomegalovirus exposure and HLA in healthy donors. The V gene's germline CDR1 is SGHVS and CDR2 FQNEAQ. Deletions cut 7 bases from V and 3 bases from J, with 18 bases between. This CDR3 is 15 amino acids long. The PCR contained 60 Vbeta and 13 Jbeta primers. This table comes from immunoSEQ multiplex PCR, and its TCRdb copy is limited to in-frame clones, with some not included. The sample yields around 160,000 clones, about 70% seen once. Whole-study results and caveats: Several of the most significant clusters appeared linked to common viral pathogens, based on a later analysis. Accurate prediction of most subjects' HLA-A and HLA-B alleles from TCR beta sequences was reported. The likely origin of a cluster of highly shared sequence variants was a sequencing artifact. Excluded: some indistinguishable V segments such as TRBV6-2 and TRBV6-3.

Notes on this clone: Its antigen is undetermined.

The TCR originated in a woman aged 40 to 49 in good health and CMV-seropositive. Sequenced material: PBMCs. The chain carries TRBV7-8 and TRBJ1-1; D possibly corresponds to TRBD1 (5 bases). The CDR3 reads CASTLGQRDYTEAFF. The CDR3 DNA sequence: TGTGCCAGCACCCTGGGCCAGAGGGACTACACTGAAGCTTTCTTT.